This T cell receptor (beta chain) was retrieved from a study of cytomegalovirus exposure and HLA in healthy donors. Looking at the study overall: An analysis done earlier identified roughly 120 million unique TCR beta sequences from about 179 million T cells. Overall study findings and caveats: Most CMV-associated TCR beta chains appeared HLA-restricted in a later analysis.

It was with 60 Vbeta and 13 Jbeta primers that the PCR ran. Produced via immunoSEQ multiplex PCR; TCRdb's table is partial and in-frame only. Among roughly 180,000 clones, about 80% were seen once, and the ten largest hold 1.3%. V lost 4 bases to trimming and J lost 4 bases; unmatched junction nucleotides: 3. The CDR3 sequence is 14 residues long. In germline, CDR1 is SGDLS, CDR2 YYNGEE. Notes on this clone: Its antigen is unidentified.

Sequencing was performed on PBMCs. V and J are TRBV9 and TRBJ1-1; 11 nucleotides line up with TRBD1. The receptor was derived from a man aged 30 to 39 in good health and CMV-seronegative. The CDR3 region has the DNA TGTGCCAGCAGCTCGGGACAGGGGGTCACTGAAGCTTTCTTT. Its protein is CASSSGQGVTEAFF.